Below, 14 T cell receptor beta chains from the same sample are listed, as sequenced in a study of T cells in women clearing cervical HPV infection. The repertoire was sequenced with immunoSEQ multiplex PCR; TCRdb's copy has only in-frame clones and lacks some. The sample has fewer than 35,000 clones; the top ten hold about 18%. The sample comprised blood buffy coat. The receptors originated from a woman between 18 and 70 years old with a cervical HPV16 infection that either progressed to CIN3+ or cleared (not recorded which).

Worth noting for this clone: The DNA ends 3 residues before the CDR3 does, and the rest of the CDR3 is filled in from the germline J gene. The gene calls are TRBV19 and TRBJ1-1; no definite D call. The CDR3 consists of 11 residues. Per germline, CDR1 LNHDA and CDR2 SQIVND (reference sequence). The CDR3 reads CASRLAGEAFF. The part of the CDR3 DNA that was read is TGTGCCAGTAGATTAGCGGGAGAA.

With regard to this clone: The sequence runs out 3 residues before the end of the CDR3; the remainder is reconstructed from the germline J gene. The rearrangement uses TRBV20-1 and TRBJ1-5; the D is unclear. CDR1 DFQATT and CDR2 SNEGSKA come from the germline V gene (reference sequence). V lost 0 bases to trimming and J lost 1 base, with 7 bases between them. The CDR3 is 14 residues long. The sequenced CDR3 bases are TGCAGTGCTAGAGAGCGCAGGAGCAATCAGCCC. This codes for CSARERRSNQP. From start to end, the CDR3 is CSARERRSNQPQHF.

With regard to this clone: The CDR3 goes on 3 residues after the read ends, and that part is filled in from the germline J gene. The V call is TRBV6-2 or TRBV6-3, the J call TRBJ2-6, with D tentatively TRBD1 (5 bases). V lost 7 bases and J 4 bases, leaving 8 bases between the germline ends. Germline V gene data show CDR1 as MNHEY and CDR2 as SVGEGT. This CDR3 is 13 amino acids long. CDR3 DNA, as far as it was read: TGTGCCAGCAACAGGCGCGGGGCCAACGTC. Translated, it gives CASNRRGANV. The whole CDR3 reads CASNRRGANVLTF.

Comment on this clone: The CDR3 is cut off 3 residues early in the read; its end comes from the germline J gene. This sequence joins TRBV7-2 and TRBJ2-3, with 8 bases that match TRBD2. CDR1 and CDR2 from the germline V gene are SGHTA and FQGNSA. CDR3 length: 16 amino acids. V shed 0 bases and J 4 bases; nucleotides not matched to a gene: 6. This CDR3 reads CASSLAGLAAADTQYF. CDR3 bases read: TGTGCCAGCAGCTTAGCCGGACTAGCTGCCGCAGATACG.

A word on this clone: The sequence runs out 3 residues before the end of the CDR3; the remainder is reconstructed from the germline J gene. This chain connects TRBV14 to TRBJ1-1; D is unresolved. The ends were cut back, 0 bases at V and 0 bases at J, with 2 bases in the middle. The CDR3 has 13 amino acids. Germline V lookup: CDR1 SGHDN, CDR2 FVKESK. The CDR3 DNA, read in part, is TGTGCCAGCAGCCAAGACATGAACACTGAA. Its translation: CASSQDMNTE. The CDR3, in full, reads CASSQDMNTEAFF.

In the case of this clone: The CDR3 end lies 3 residues beyond the end of the read and is filled in from the germline J gene. This chain connects TRBV5-1 to TRBJ2-1; TRBD2 might be the D (5 bases). V lost 2 bases and J 5 bases, leaving 14 bases between the germline ends. This CDR3 spans 15 amino acids. Germline CDR1 SGHRS, CDR2 YFSETQ. The CDR3 spells CASSFGLTLDNEQFF. The DNA read from the CDR3 is TGCGCCAGCAGCTTCGGACTGACCTTAGACAATGAG.

Note on this clone: The CDR3 extends 3 residues past the end of the read, so its final part is completed from the germline J gene. The chain has TRBV28 and TRBJ2-3, with 9 nucleotides matching TRBD2. Germline assignment: CDR1 MDHEN and CDR2 SYDVKM. This CDR3 is 17 amino acids long. V was pared by 6 bases and J by 0 bases, with 10 bases of the junction left unmatched. CDR3 region: CASRLAGARISTDTQYF. CDR3 DNA (partial): TGTGCCAGCAGACTAGCGGGTGCTAGGATAAGCACAGATACG.

In the case of this clone: The CDR3 extends 3 residues past the end of the read, so its final part is completed from the germline J gene. The rearrangement uses TRBV28 and TRBJ2-7; TRBD1 is a possible D gene (6 bases). Trimming shortened V by 8 bases and J by 5 bases, and 22 bases separated the two germline ends. The CDR3 contains 15 residues. Germline V CDR1 and CDR2: MDHEN, SYDVKM. The CDR3: CASWVAGARPNEQYF. Incomplete CDR3 DNA: TGTGCCAGCTGGGTCGCAGGGGCCCGACCCAACGAG.

The sequenced CDR3 bases are TGTGCCAGTAGTATCCGGTCGGGCCAGGGTAGTCAGCCG. It codes for CASSIRSGQGSQP. The entire CDR3 reads CASSIRSGQGSQPQYF. This chain connects TRBV19 to TRBJ2-3; tentative D call: TRBD1 (5 bases). The CDR3 is cut off 3 residues early in the read; its end comes from the germline J gene. This CDR3 spans 16 amino acids. Germline lookup yields CDR1 LNHDA and CDR2 SQIVND (reference sequence).

Concerning this clone: The read halts 3 residues ahead of the CDR3 end, with the missing end drawn from the germline J gene. This chain connects TRBV5-1 to TRBJ2-7; D remains ambiguous. The CDR3 extends over 14 amino acids. Per germline, CDR1 SGHRS and CDR2 YFSETQ. V was pared by 4 bases and J by 0 bases, with 11 bases between. The CDR3 bases that were read are TGCGCCAGCAGCCGTGGGCCCCTCTCCTACGAG. This sequence encodes CASSRGPLSYE. The whole CDR3 protein is CASSRGPLSYEQYF.

Comments on this clone: The read terminates 3 residues before the CDR3 end, so the remaining end is supplied by the germline J gene. V gene TRBV7-6 combines with J gene TRBJ2-2; D remains ambiguous. This CDR3 contains 13 residues. Germline CDR1 reads SGHVS; CDR2 reads FNYEAQ. The covered CDR3 bases are TGTGCCAGCAGCCCCACGCGATCTTCACCG. Translating it yields CASSPTRSSP. The CDR3, in full, reads CASSPTRSSPLFF. The full variable domain, in which reference TRBV7-6 and TRBJ2-2 provide the parts outside the CDR3, is GAGVSQSPRYKVTKRGQDVALRCDPISGHVSLYWYRQALGQGPEFLTYFNYEAQQDKSGLPNDRFSAERPEGSISTLTIQRTEQRDSAMYRCASSPTRSSPLFFGEGSRLTVL.

A word on this clone: Coverage ceases 3 residues before the CDR3 finishes, and the germline J gene fills in the end. The chain joins TRBV20-1 to TRBJ2-1; 8 bases are shared with TRBD2. This CDR3 is 15 amino acids long. With V trimmed by 6 bases and J by 0 bases, 7 bases remained unmatched. The germline CDR1 and CDR2 sequences are DFQATT and SNEGSKA (reference sequence). The CDR3 bases that were read are TGCAGTGCCGTAAGCGGGGGCCGCTCCTACAATGAG. As protein: CSAVSGGRSYNE. The CDR3, in full, reads CSAVSGGRSYNEQFF.

CDR3 bases read: TGCAGTGCTAGCCTCAGACAGGGAGCGAACACCGGGGAG. The encoded protein is CSASLRQGANTGE. Given in full, the CDR3 is CSASLRQGANTGELFF. The gene calls are TRBV20-1 and TRBJ2-2; 7 positions agree with TRBD1. The observed sequence ends 3 residues before the CDR3 terminus, with the missing tail filled in from the germline J gene. Germline values: CDR1 DFQATT, CDR2 SNEGSKA (reference sequence). Trimming cost V 3 bases and J 0 bases; bases outside gene matches: 7. This CDR3 is built from 16 residues.

Comments on this clone: From the germline J gene comes the end of the CDR3, since the read stops 3 residues before it. The chain joins TRBV5-1 to TRBJ2-2; tentatively, D is TRBD2 (5 bases). The CDR3 sequence is 14 residues long. The germline V and J ends were trimmed by 4 bases and 1 base, with 8 bases remaining between them. The germline CDR1 and CDR2 sequences are SGHRS and YFSETQ. The part of the CDR3 DNA that was read is TGCGCCAGCAGCCACGGGGAGAACACCGGGGAG. Encoded protein: CASSHGENTGE. The complete CDR3 reads CASSHGENTGELFF.